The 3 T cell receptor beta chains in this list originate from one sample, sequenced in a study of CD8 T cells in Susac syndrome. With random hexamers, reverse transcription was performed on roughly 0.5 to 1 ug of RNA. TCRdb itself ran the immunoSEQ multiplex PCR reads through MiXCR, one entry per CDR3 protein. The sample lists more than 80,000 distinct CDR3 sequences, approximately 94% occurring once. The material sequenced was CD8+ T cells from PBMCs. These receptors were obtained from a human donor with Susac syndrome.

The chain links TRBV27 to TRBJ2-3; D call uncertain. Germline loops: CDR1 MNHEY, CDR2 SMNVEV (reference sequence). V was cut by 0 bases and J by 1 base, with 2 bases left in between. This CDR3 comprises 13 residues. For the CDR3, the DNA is TGTGCCAGCAGTTTATCCGGCACAGATACGCAGTATTTT. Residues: CASSLSGTDTQYF.

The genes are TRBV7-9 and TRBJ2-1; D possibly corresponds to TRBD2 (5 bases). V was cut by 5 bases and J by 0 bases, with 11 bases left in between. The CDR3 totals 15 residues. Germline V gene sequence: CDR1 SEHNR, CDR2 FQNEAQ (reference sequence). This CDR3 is CASSVSESSYNEQFF. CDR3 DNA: TGTGCCAGCAGCGTTAGCGAGAGCTCCTACAATGAGCAGTTCTTC.

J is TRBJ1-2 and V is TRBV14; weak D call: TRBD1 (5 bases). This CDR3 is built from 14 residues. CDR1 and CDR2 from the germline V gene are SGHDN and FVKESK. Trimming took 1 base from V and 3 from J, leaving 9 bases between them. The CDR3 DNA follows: TGTGCCAGCAGCCAAGTCGACAGCTACTATGGCTACACCTTC. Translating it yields CASSQVDSYYGYTF.